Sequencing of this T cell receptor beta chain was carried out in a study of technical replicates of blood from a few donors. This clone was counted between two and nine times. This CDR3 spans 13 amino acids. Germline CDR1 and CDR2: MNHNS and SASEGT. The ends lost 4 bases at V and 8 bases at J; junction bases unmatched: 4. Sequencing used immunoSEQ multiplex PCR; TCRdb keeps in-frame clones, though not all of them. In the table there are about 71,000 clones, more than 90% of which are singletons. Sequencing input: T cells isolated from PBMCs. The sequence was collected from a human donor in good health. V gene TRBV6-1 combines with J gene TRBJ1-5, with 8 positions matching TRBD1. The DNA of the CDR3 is TGTGCCAGCAGTGGGACAGGGTTTGAGCCCCAGCATTTT. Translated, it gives CASSGTGFEPQHF.